A selection of T cell receptor beta chains follows, all from one sample in a study of T cell responses to AZD1222 COVID-19 vaccine. Sequencing was performed with immunoSEQ multiplex PCR; in TCRdb, only in-frame clones are kept and a portion is missing. The profile shows over 100,000 clones, around nine tenths of them singletons. This material consisted of peripheral blood, taken on day 0 of AZD1222 vaccination. These receptors were collected from an adult in good health. CDR3s include the opening cysteine and the closing phenylalanine or tryptophan. A D gene is named only where the DNA matches it firmly. Size is stated for part of the rows, as once, few or many counts, or as a class when the clone is expanded.

abundance: -; v_gene: TRBV7-9; d_gene: -; j_gene: TRBJ1-6; CDR3aa: CASSFSWRDSPLHF; CDR3nt: TGTGCCAGCAGCTTCTCTTGGAGGGATTCACCCCTCCACTTT
abundance: -; v_gene: TRBV6-5; d_gene: -; j_gene: TRBJ2-7; CDR3aa: CASLRSYEQYF; CDR3nt: TGTGCCAGCCTAAGGTCCTACGAGCAGTACTTC
abundance: -; v_gene: TRBV28; d_gene: -; j_gene: TRBJ2-7; CDR3aa: CASSPGRSYEQYF; CDR3nt: TGTGCCAGCAGTCCTGGACGGTCCTACGAGCAGTACTTC
abundance: once; v_gene: TRBV30; d_gene: -; j_gene: TRBJ1-3; CDR3aa: CAWSAGNTIYF; CDR3nt: TGTGCCTGGAGTGCTGGAAACACCATATATTTT
abundance: once; v_gene: TRBV28; d_gene: -; j_gene: TRBJ1-2; CDR3aa: CASTQPGNYGYTF; CDR3nt: TGTGCCAGCACCCAACCAGGCAACTATGGCTACACCTTC
abundance: -; v_gene: TRBV28; d_gene: TRBD1; j_gene: TRBJ2-3; CDR3aa: CASKGQLSTDTQYF; CDR3nt: TGTGCCAGCAAGGGACAGCTCAGCACAGATACGCAGTATTTT
abundance: -; v_gene: TRBV5-3; d_gene: -; j_gene: TRBJ2-5; CDR3aa: CARSFPGDQETQYF; CDR3nt: TGTGCCAGAAGCTTCCCGGGGGACCAAGAGACCCAGTACTTC
abundance: -; v_gene: TRBV19; d_gene: -; j_gene: TRBJ1-2; CDR3aa: CASSIQAFFGYTF; CDR3nt: TGTGCCAGTAGTATTCAGGCTTTTTTCGGCTACACCTTC
abundance: -; v_gene: TRBV19; d_gene: -; j_gene: TRBJ1-5; CDR3aa: CASSILRGDKQPQHF; CDR3nt: TGTGCCAGTAGTATACTTAGGGGGGACAAGCAGCCCCAGCATTTT
abundance: -; v_gene: TRBV27; d_gene: TRBD1; j_gene: TRBJ2-7; CDR3aa: CASRRQGMGYEQYF; CDR3nt: TGTGCCAGCAGACGACAGGGAATGGGCTACGAGCAGTACTTC
abundance: -; v_gene: TRBV6-2/TRBV6-3; d_gene: -; j_gene: TRBJ2-3; CDR3aa: CASSPPGTLTDTQYF; CDR3nt: TGTGCCAGCAGTCCGCCCGGGACCCTCACAGATACGCAGTATTTT
abundance: -; v_gene: TRBV12-3/TRBV12-4; d_gene: -; j_gene: TRBJ2-1; CDR3aa: CASSPKSIYEQFF; CDR3nt: TGTGCCAGCAGCCCTAAGAGTATCTATGAGCAGTTCTTC
abundance: -; v_gene: TRBV4-2; d_gene: -; j_gene: TRBJ1-1; CDR3aa: CASSLARGQTEAFF; CDR3nt: TGTGCCAGCAGCCTGGCCAGGGGACAAACTGAAGCTTTCTTT
abundance: -; v_gene: TRBV14; d_gene: -; j_gene: TRBJ2-5; CDR3aa: CASSQGRQGGVGETQYF; CDR3nt: TGTGCCAGCAGCCAAGGCAGACAGGGAGGAGTAGGAGAGACCCAGTACTTC
abundance: once; v_gene: TRBV29-1; d_gene: TRBD1; j_gene: TRBJ2-7; CDR3aa: CSVANKDRPAYEQYF; CDR3nt: TGCAGCGTGGCCAACAAGGACAGGCCCGCCTACGAGCAGTACTTC
abundance: few; v_gene: TRBV5-1; d_gene: TRBD1; j_gene: TRBJ1-2; CDR3aa: CASSMGQGIEAGGYTF; CDR3nt: TGCGCCAGCAGCATGGGACAGGGTATAGAGGCTGGTGGCTACACCTTC
abundance: -; v_gene: TRBV3-1/TRBV3-2; d_gene: -; j_gene: TRBJ1-6; CDR3aa: CATRGHSLNSPLHF; CDR3nt: TGTGCCACCAGGGGACACAGTCTAAATTCACCCCTCCACTTT
abundance: -; v_gene: TRBV4-1; d_gene: -; j_gene: TRBJ2-7; CDR3aa: CASSPALRAGRHEQYF; CDR3nt: TGCGCCAGCAGCCCCGCCCTTCGGGCAGGGCGACACGAGCAGTACTTC
abundance: -; v_gene: TRBV28; d_gene: TRBD1; j_gene: TRBJ1-1; CDR3aa: CASRGRTGNTEAFF; CDR3nt: TGTGCCAGCAGAGGCCGGACAGGCAACACTGAAGCTTTCTTT
abundance: -; v_gene: TRBV4-3; d_gene: -; j_gene: TRBJ1-5; CDR3aa: CASSQDWSDNQPQHF; CDR3nt: TGCGCCAGCAGCCAAGATTGGTCAGATAATCAGCCCCAGCATTTT
abundance: -; v_gene: TRBV11-2; d_gene: TRBD2; j_gene: TRBJ2-3; CDR3aa: CASSLLVSGGTTDTQYF; CDR3nt: TGTGCCAGCAGCTTACTGGTGAGCGGGGGGACCACAGATACGCAGTATTTT
abundance: -; v_gene: TRBV6-5; d_gene: -; j_gene: TRBJ1-2; CDR3aa: CASSSPPGHLYGYTF; CDR3nt: TGTGCCAGCAGTTCCCCACCGGGACACCTCTATGGCTACACCTTC
abundance: once; v_gene: TRBV19; d_gene: -; j_gene: TRBJ1-5; CDR3aa: CASSILTLAANQPQHF; CDR3nt: TGTGCCAGTAGTATCCTGACATTGGCGGCTAATCAGCCCCAGCATTTT
abundance: -; v_gene: TRBV4-1; d_gene: -; j_gene: TRBJ2-4; CDR3aa: CASSQEVPAGGVKNIQYF; CDR3nt: TGCGCCAGCAGCCAAGAAGTTCCGGCGGGTGGAGTCAAAAACATTCAGTACTTC
abundance: -; v_gene: TRBV28; d_gene: TRBD1; j_gene: TRBJ1-1; CDR3aa: CASWPPPTGGTEAFF; CDR3nt: TGTGCCAGCTGGCCTCCTCCGACAGGGGGCACTGAAGCTTTCTTT
abundance: -; v_gene: TRBV2; d_gene: -; j_gene: TRBJ1-3; CDR3aa: CASSEALRNSGNTIYF; CDR3nt: TGTGCCAGCAGTGAAGCGCTACGGAACTCTGGAAACACCATATATTTT
abundance: -; v_gene: TRBV12-3/TRBV12-4; d_gene: -; j_gene: TRBJ1-1; CDR3aa: CASSWGRFEAFF; CDR3nt: TGTGCCAGCAGTTGGGGACGGTTTGAAGCTTTCTTT
abundance: -; v_gene: TRBV2; d_gene: -; j_gene: TRBJ1-2; CDR3aa: CASSGQTNYGYTF; CDR3nt: TGTGCCAGCAGTGGACAGACTAACTATGGCTACACCTTC
abundance: -; v_gene: TRBV14; d_gene: -; j_gene: TRBJ1-6; CDR3aa: CASSQERGGYSPLHF; CDR3nt: TGTGCCAGCAGCCAAGAGAGGGGAGGATATTCACCCCTCCACTTT
abundance: -; v_gene: TRBV11-1; d_gene: TRBD1; j_gene: TRBJ2-7; CDR3aa: CASSTPNRGEQYF; CDR3nt: TGTGCCAGCAGCACCCCTAACAGGGGCGAGCAGTACTTC
abundance: -; v_gene: TRBV10-1; d_gene: -; j_gene: TRBJ2-4; CDR3aa: CASSDYPEKLPKNIQYF; CDR3nt: TGCGCCAGCAGTGACTATCCAGAAAAACTACCCAAAAACATTCAGTACTTC
abundance: once; v_gene: TRBV4-1; d_gene: TRBD1; j_gene: TRBJ1-1; CDR3aa: CASSQGQGEITEAFF; CDR3nt: TGCGCCAGCAGCCAGGGACAGGGGGAAATCACTGAAGCTTTCTTT
abundance: -; v_gene: TRBV4-1; d_gene: -; j_gene: TRBJ2-3; CDR3aa: CASSQDPPSSDTQYF; CDR3nt: TGCGCCAGCAGCCAAGATCCCCCTAGTTCAGATACGCAGTATTTT
abundance: -; v_gene: TRBV4-1; d_gene: -; j_gene: TRBJ2-7; CDR3aa: CASSQGIKQTSYEQYF; CDR3nt: TGCGCCAGCAGCCAAGGGATCAAGCAAACCTCCTACGAGCAGTACTTC
abundance: -; v_gene: TRBV6-5; d_gene: -; j_gene: TRBJ2-1; CDR3aa: CASSPTGPYNEQFF; CDR3nt: TGTGCCAGCAGTCCAACAGGGCCCTACAATGAGCAGTTCTTC
abundance: -; v_gene: TRBV5-1; d_gene: TRBD1; j_gene: TRBJ2-5; CDR3aa: CASSSTGGSVRETQYF; CDR3nt: TGCGCCAGCAGCTCAACAGGGGGAAGTGTTAGAGAGACCCAGTACTTC
abundance: -; v_gene: TRBV19; d_gene: TRBD1; j_gene: TRBJ1-1; CDR3aa: CASSWDRVMNTEAFF; CDR3nt: TGTGCCAGTAGCTGGGACAGGGTTATGAACACTGAAGCTTTCTTT
abundance: -; v_gene: TRBV5-1; d_gene: -; j_gene: TRBJ1-1; CDR3aa: CASSLKRMNTEAFF; CDR3nt: TGCGCCAGCAGCTTAAAAAGAATGAACACTGAAGCTTTCTTT
abundance: -; v_gene: TRBV14; d_gene: TRBD1; j_gene: TRBJ1-2; CDR3aa: CASSLVGGQGGIGGYTF; CDR3nt: TGTGCCAGCAGCCTGGTCGGGGGACAGGGAGGGATCGGTGGCTACACCTTC